This T cell receptor beta chain was obtained from a study of radiotherapy plus CTLA-4 blockade in lung cancer. Study-level points and caveats: In blood, TCR clones derived from the tumor expanded after radiotherapy plus ipilimumab.

Losses at the gene ends were 3 bases for V and 4 bases for J; bases not matched to a gene: 8. The CDR3 length is 15 residues. In germline, CDR1 is MGHRA, CDR2 YSYEKL. Sequencing was performed with immunoSEQ multiplex PCR; in TCRdb, only in-frame clones are kept and a portion is missing. The table lists approximately 30,000 clones, more than 80% of them singletons. Worth noting for this clone: Its antigen is not known.

This sample comprised peripheral blood, obtained from a patient treated with radiotherapy plus ipilimumab. The clonotype was recovered from a human donor with non-small cell lung cancer that progressed on radiotherapy plus ipilimumab. The chain recombines TRBV4-1 with TRBJ1-1; 7 bases fit TRBD1. The CDR3 nucleotides read TGCGCCAGCAGCCAGGAGGGGGCGCTTTTCACTGAAGCTTTCTTT. It translates to CASSQEGALFTEAFF.